Listed below are T cell receptor beta chains from one sample, sequenced in a study of blood T cell repertoires in COVID-19. Clones were read by immunoSEQ multiplex PCR, and TCRdb kept only the in-frame ones, dropping some. In the table there are about 110,000 clones, 88% of which are singletons. Sequencing used peripheral blood. Receptors were obtained from a woman aged 50 to 60 with active or convalescent COVID-19. Each CDR3 is given with its conserved first and last residue. D genes are given only for firm matches. Only part of the rows carry a size: once, few, many, or a class if the clone is expanded.

len	abundance	d_gene	v_gene	j_gene	CDR3aa	CDR3nt
15	NA	TRBD1	TRBV11-3	TRBJ2-2	CASSLAPTGYGELFF	TGTGCCAGCAGCTTAGCCCCGACAGGGTACGGGGAGCTGTTTTTT
13	NA	NA	TRBV6-6	TRBJ1-2	CASSTTDSYGYTF	TGTGCCAGCAGTACCACGGACAGCTATGGCTACACCTTC
14	NA	NA	TRBV9	TRBJ2-1	CASSPLSSYNEQFF	TGTGCCAGCTCCCCCCTTAGCTCCTACAATGAGCAGTTCTTC
13	NA	NA	TRBV2	TRBJ2-4	CASRSGPGDIQYF	TGTGCCAGCAGATCGGGGCCGGGGGACATTCAGTACTTC
16	NA	TRBD2	TRBV11-2	TRBJ2-1	CASSSETSGSTHEQFF	TGTGCCAGCAGCTCTGAGACTAGCGGGAGTACCCATGAGCAGTTCTTC
17	NA	NA	TRBV4-3	TRBJ1-2	CASSPGGSSNYNYGYTF	TGCGCCAGCAGCCCCGGAGGTTCGTCCAACTATAACTATGGCTACACCTTC
14	NA	TRBD1	TRBV5-4	TRBJ1-5	CASSLGGGQQPQHF	TGTGCCAGCAGCTTGGGAGGGGGCCAACAGCCCCAGCATTTT
16	NA	NA	TRBV28	TRBJ2-4	CASSPRRRRGENIQYF	TGTGCCAGCAGTCCTCGTAGGCGGCGCGGGGAAAACATTCAGTACTTC
14	NA	TRBD1	TRBV7-2	TRBJ2-5	CASQTGTGKETQYF	TGTGCCAGCCAAACCGGGACAGGGAAAGAGACCCAGTACTTC
12	NA	NA	TRBV19	TRBJ1-5	CASSMEDQPQHF	TGTGCCAGTAGTATGGAGGATCAGCCCCAGCATTTT
15	NA	TRBD2	TRBV3-1/TRBV3-2	TRBJ2-5	CASSLGLAGQETQYF	TGTGCCAGCAGCCTGGGACTAGCGGGGCAAGAGACCCAGTACTTC
15	once	NA	TRBV10-3	TRBJ2-1	CAISETGESYNEQFF	TGTGCCATCAGTGAGACCGGGGAGTCCTACAATGAGCAGTTCTTC
14	NA	TRBD1	TRBV5-8	TRBJ2-7	CASLPRQGAHEQYF	TGTGCCAGCCTACCGCGACAGGGGGCCCACGAGCAGTACTTC
15	NA	TRBD1	TRBV10-3	TRBJ2-7	CAIRGRDRDSYEQYF	TGTGCCATCAGGGGCCGGGACAGGGACTCCTACGAGCAGTACTTC
15	NA	NA	TRBV5-6	TRBJ1-5	CASSRWTAFNQPQHF	TGTGCCAGCAGTCGATGGACAGCCTTCAATCAGCCCCAGCATTTT
15	NA	NA	TRBV18	TRBJ1-1	CASSSKQGTNTEAFF	TGTGCCAGCTCATCTAAACAGGGAACGAACACTGAAGCTTTCTTT
15	NA	TRBD2	TRBV9	TRBJ2-1	CASSVASGPYNEQFF	TGTGCCAGCAGCGTAGCTAGCGGGCCCTACAATGAGCAGTTCTTC
19	NA	NA	TRBV24-1	TRBJ1-5	CATSVLIEGVHYSNQPQHF	TGTGCCACCAGTGTCTTGATCGAAGGGGTCCACTATAGCAATCAGCCCCAGCATTTT
16	NA	TRBD1	TRBV29-1	TRBJ2-3	CSVEGGQGLQGDTQYF	TGCAGCGTTGAAGGGGGACAGGGCCTCCAGGGAGATACGCAGTATTTT
17	NA	TRBD2	TRBV5-8	TRBJ2-3	CASRAAISGGSTDTQYF	TGTGCCAGCAGGGCAGCTATTAGCGGGGGCAGCACAGATACGCAGTATTTT
18	NA	TRBD2	TRBV7-6	TRBJ2-6	CASSFSGRPRSGANVLTF	TGTGCCAGCAGCTTTAGCGGGAGGCCTCGCTCTGGGGCCAACGTCCTGACTTTC
13	NA	TRBD1	TRBV2	TRBJ1-2	CASSVMDRVGYTF	TGTGCCAGCAGTGTTATGGACAGGGTTGGCTACACCTTC
15	once	TRBD1	TRBV30	TRBJ1-1	CAWSADVQGAGEAFF	TGTGCCTGGAGTGCCGATGTCCAGGGGGCCGGGGAAGCTTTCTTT
13	NA	NA	TRBV24-1	TRBJ1-5	CATREQEHQPQHF	TGTGCCACCCGGGAGCAGGAGCATCAGCCCCAGCATTTT
14	NA	TRBD1	TRBV7-9	TRBJ1-4	CASSPGQGDEKLFF	TGTGCCAGCAGCCCGGGACAGGGCGATGAAAAACTGTTTTTT
12	NA	NA	TRBV18	TRBJ2-5	CASSPPTSAQYF	TGTGCCAGCTCACCACCTACCTCGGCCCAGTACTTC